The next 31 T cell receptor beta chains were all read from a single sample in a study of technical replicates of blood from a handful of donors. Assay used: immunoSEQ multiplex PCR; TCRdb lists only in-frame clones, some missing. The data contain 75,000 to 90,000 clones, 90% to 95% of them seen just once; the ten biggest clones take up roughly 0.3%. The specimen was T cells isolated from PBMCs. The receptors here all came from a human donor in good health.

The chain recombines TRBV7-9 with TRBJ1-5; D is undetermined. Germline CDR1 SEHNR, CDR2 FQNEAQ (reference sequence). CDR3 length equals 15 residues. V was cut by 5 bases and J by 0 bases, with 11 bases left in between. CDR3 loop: CASSPAGSSNQPQHF. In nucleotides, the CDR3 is TGTGCCAGCAGCCCCGCCGGGAGTAGCAATCAGCCCCAGCATTTT.

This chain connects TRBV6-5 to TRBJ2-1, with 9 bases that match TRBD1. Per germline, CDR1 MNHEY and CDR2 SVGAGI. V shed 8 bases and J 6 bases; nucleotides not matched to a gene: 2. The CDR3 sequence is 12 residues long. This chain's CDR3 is CASRTGVNEQFF. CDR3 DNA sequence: TGTGCCAGCCGGACAGGGGTCAATGAGCAGTTCTTC.

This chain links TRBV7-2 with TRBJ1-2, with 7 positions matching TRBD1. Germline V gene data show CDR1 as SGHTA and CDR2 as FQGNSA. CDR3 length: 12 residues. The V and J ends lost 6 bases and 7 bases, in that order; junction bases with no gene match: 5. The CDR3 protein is CASRQGWTGYTF. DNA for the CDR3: TGTGCCAGCAGACAGGGGTGGACTGGCTACACCTTC.

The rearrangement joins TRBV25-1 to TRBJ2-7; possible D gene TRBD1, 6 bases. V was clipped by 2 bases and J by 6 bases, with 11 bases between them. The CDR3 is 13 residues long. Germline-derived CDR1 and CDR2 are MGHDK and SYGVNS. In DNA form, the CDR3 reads TGTGCCAGCAGTGAACTCGGGACATTCGAGCAGTACTTC. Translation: CASSELGTFEQYF.

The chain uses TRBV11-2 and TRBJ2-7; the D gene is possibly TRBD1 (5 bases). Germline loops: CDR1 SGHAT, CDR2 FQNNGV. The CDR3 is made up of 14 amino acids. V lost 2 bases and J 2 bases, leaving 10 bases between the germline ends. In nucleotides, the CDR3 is TGTGCCAGCAGCTTACTTGCAGGGACCTACGAGCAGTACTTC. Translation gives CASSLLAGTYEQYF.

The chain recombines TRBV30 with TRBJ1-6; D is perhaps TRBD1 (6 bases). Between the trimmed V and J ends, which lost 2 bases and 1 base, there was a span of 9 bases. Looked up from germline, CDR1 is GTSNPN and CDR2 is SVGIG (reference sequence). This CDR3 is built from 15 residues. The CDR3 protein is CAWSRQGSYNSPLHF. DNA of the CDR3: TGTGCCTGGAGTAGGCAGGGGTCCTATAATTCACCCCTCCACTTT. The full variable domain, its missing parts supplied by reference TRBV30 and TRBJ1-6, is SQTIHQWPATLVQPVGSPLSLECTVEGTSNPNLYWYRQAAGRGLQLLFYSVGIGQISSEVPQNLSASRPQDRQFILSSKKLLLSDSGFYLCAWSRQGSYNSPLHFGNGTRLTVT.

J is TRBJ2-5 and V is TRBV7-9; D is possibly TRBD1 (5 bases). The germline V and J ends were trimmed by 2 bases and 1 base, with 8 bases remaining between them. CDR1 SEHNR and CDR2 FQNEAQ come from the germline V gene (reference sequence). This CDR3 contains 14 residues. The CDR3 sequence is CASSLSTGQETQYF. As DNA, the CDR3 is TGTGCCAGCAGCTTATCTACAGGCCAAGAGACCCAGTACTTC.

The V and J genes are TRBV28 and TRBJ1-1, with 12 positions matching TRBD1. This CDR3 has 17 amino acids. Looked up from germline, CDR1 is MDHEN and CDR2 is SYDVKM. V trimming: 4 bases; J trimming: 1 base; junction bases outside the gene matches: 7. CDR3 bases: TGTGCCAGCAGTTCGGGACAGGGGGCGACCACGAACACTGAAGCTTTCTTT. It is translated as CASSSGQGATTNTEAFF. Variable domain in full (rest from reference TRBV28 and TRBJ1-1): DVKVTQSSRYLVKRTGEKVFLECVQDMDHENMFWYRQDPGLGLRLIYFSYDVKMKEKGDIPEGYSVSREKKERFSLILESASTNQTSMYLCASSSGQGATTNTEAFFGQGTRLTVV.

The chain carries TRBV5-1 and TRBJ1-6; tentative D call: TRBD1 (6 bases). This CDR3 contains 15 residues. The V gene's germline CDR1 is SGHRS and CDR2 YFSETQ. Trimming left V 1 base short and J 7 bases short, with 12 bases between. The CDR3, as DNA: TGCGCCAGCAGCTTGACCCCAGGGGAAAATTCACCCCTCCACTTT. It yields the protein CASSLTPGENSPLHF.

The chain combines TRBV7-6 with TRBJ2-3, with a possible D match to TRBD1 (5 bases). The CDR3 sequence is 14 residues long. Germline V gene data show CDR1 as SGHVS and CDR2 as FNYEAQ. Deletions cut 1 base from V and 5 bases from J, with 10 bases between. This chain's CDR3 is CASSLGVGEDTQYF. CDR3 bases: TGTGCCAGCAGCTTAGGGGTAGGGGAAGATACGCAGTATTTT.

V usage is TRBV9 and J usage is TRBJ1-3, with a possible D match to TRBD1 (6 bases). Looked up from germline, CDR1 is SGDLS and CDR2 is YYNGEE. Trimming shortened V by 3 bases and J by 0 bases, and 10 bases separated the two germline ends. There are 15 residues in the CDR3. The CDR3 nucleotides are TGTGCCAGCAGCGCCCGGGGACACTCTGGAAACACCATATATTTT. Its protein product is CASSARGHSGNTIYF.

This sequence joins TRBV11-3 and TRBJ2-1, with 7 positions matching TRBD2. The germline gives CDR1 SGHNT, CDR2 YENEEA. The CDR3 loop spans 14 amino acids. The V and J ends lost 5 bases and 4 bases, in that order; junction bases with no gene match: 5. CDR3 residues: CASSPSGIYNEQFF. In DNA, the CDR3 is TGTGCCAGCAGCCCGAGCGGGATATACAATGAGCAGTTCTTC.

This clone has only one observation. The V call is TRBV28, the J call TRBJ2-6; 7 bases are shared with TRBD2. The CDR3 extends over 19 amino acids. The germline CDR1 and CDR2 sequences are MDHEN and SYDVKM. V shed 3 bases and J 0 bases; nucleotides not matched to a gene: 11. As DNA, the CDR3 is TGTGCCAGCAGTTTGCCTAGGGCGGGAGTTGGCTCTGGGGCCAACGTCCTGACTTTC. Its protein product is CASSLPRAGVGSGANVLTF.

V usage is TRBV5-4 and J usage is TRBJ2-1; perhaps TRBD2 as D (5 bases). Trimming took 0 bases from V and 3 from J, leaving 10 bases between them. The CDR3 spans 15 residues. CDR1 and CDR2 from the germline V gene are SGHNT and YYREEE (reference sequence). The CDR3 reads CASSLGPSLYNEQFF. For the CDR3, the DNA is TGTGCCAGCAGCTTGGGCCCTAGCCTCTACAATGAGCAGTTCTTC.

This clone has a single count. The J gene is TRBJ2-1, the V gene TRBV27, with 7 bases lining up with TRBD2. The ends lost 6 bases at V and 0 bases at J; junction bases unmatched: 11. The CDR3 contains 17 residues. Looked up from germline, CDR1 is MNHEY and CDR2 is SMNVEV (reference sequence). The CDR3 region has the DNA TGTGCCAGCAGGCCCCTCTCTAGCGGTCGCTCCTACAATGAGCAGTTCTTC. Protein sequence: CASRPLSSGRSYNEQFF.

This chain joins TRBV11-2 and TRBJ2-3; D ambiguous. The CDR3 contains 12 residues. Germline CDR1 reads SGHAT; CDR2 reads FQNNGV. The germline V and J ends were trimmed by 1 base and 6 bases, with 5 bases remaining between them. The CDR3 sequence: CASSLGRDTQYF. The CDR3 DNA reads TGTGCCAGCAGCTTAGGGCGGGATACGCAGTATTTT. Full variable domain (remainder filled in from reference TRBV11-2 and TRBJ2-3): EAGVAQSPRYKIIEKRQSVAFWCNPISGHATLYWYQQILGQGPKLLIQFQNNGVVDDSQLPKDRFSAERLKGVDSTLKIQPAKLEDSAVYLCASSLGRDTQYFGPGTRLTVL.

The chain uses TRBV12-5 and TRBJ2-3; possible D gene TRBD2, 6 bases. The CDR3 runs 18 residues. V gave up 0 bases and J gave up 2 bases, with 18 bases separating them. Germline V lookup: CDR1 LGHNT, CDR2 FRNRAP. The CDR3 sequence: CASGLVGRGIRFTDTQYF. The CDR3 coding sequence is TGTGCTAGTGGTTTGGTTGGACGGGGGATTAGGTTCACAGATACGCAGTATTTT. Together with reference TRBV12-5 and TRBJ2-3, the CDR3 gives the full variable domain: DARVTQTPRHKVTEMGQEVTMRCQPILGHNTVFWYRQTMMQGLELLAYFRNRAPLDDSGMPKDRFSAEMPDATLATLKIQPSEPRDSAVYFCASGLVGRGIRFTDTQYFGPGTRLTVL.

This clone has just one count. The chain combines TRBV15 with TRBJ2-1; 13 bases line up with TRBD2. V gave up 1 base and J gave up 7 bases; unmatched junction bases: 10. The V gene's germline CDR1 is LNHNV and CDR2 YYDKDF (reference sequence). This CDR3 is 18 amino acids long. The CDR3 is CATSRGLGLAGAVNEQFF. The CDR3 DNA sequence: TGTGCCACCAGCAGAGGTCTCGGACTAGCGGGAGCCGTAAATGAGCAGTTCTTC.

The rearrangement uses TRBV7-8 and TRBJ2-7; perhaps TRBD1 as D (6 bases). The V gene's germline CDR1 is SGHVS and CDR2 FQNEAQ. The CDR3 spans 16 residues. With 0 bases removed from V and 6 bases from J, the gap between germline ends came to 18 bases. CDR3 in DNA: TGTGCCAGCAGCTTAGCAAGGACGGCGAGAGGGGGCGAGCAGTACTTC. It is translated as CASSLARTARGGEQYF.

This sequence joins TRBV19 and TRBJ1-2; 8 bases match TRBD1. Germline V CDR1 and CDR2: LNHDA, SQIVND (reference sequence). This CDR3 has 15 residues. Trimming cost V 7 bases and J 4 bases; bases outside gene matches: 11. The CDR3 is CASTPGRTGTYGYTF. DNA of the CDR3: TGTGCCAGTACCCCGGGTAGGACAGGGACCTATGGCTACACCTTC.

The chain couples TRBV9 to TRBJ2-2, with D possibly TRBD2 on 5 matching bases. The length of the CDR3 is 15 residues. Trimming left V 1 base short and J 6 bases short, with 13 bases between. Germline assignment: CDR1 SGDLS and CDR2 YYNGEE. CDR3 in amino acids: CASSVSVPGSGELFF. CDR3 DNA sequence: TGTGCCAGCAGCGTATCCGTACCGGGGTCCGGGGAGCTGTTTTTT.

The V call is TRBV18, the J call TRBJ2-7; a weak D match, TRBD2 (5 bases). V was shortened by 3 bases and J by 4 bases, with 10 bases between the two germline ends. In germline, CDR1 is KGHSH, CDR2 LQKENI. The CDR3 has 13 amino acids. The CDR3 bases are TGTGCCAGCTCACCTGGCCCGGGGTACGAGCAGTACTTC. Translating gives CASSPGPGYEQYF.

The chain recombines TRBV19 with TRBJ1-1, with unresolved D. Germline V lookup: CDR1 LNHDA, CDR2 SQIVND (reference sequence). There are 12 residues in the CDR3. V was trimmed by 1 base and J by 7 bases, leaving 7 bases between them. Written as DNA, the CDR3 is TGTGCCAGTAGTATAGGCCTAGTTGAAGCTTTCTTT. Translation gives CASSIGLVEAFF. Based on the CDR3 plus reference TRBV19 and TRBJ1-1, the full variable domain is DGGITQSPKYLFRKEGQNVTLSCEQNLNHDAMYWYRQDPGQGLRLIYYSQIVNDFQKGDIAEGYSVSREKKESFPLTVTSAQKNPTAFYLCASSIGLVEAFFGQGTRLTVV.

The CDR3 is CATSGIQWKEEKLFF. For the CDR3, the DNA is TGTGCCACCAGCGGCATACAGTGGAAGGAAGAAAAACTGTTTTTT. The V and J genes are TRBV15 and TRBJ1-4; D remains ambiguous. CDR1 is LNHNV and CDR2 is YYDKDF in the germline V gene (reference sequence). The CDR3 has 15 residues. The V end lost 5 bases, the J end lost 8 bases, and 18 bases lay between the germline ends. Using reference TRBV15 and TRBJ1-4 for the parts outside the CDR3, the full variable domain is DAMVIQNPRYQVTQFGKPVTLSCSQTLNHNVMYWYQQKSSQAPKLLFHYYDKDFNNEADTPDNFQSRRPNTSFCFLDIRSPGLGDTAMYLCATSGIQWKEEKLFFGSGTQLSVL.

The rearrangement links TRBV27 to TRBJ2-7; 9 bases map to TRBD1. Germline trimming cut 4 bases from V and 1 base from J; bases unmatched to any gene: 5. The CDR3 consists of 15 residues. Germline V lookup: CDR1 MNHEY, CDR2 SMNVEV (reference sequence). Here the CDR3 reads CASSSGTGFSYEQYF. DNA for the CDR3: TGTGCCAGCAGTTCGGGGACAGGGTTTTCCTACGAGCAGTACTTC.

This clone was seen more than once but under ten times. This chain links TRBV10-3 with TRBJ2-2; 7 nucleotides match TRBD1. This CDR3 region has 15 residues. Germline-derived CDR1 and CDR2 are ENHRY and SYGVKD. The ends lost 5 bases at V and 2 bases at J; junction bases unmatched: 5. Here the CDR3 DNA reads TGTGCCATCAGTCCGGGACAGCTAAACACCGGGGAGCTGTTTTTT. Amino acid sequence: CAISPGQLNTGELFF.

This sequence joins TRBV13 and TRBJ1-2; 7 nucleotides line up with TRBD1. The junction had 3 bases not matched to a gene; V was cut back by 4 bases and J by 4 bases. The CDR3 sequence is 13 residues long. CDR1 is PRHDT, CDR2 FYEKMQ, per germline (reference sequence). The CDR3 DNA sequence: TGTGCCAGCAGCTGGACAGGAGTCTATGGCTACACCTTC. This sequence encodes CASSWTGVYGYTF.

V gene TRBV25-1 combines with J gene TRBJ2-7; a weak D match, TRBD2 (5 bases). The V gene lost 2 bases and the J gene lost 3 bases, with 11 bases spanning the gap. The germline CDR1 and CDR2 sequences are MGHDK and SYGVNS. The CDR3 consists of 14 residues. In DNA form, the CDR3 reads TGTGCCAGCAGTGAACGGGGATACTTCTACGAGCAGTACTTC. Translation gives CASSERGYFYEQYF.

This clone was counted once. In nucleotides, the CDR3 is TGCAGTGCAACGACAGAGAATGGCTACACCTTC. It is translated as CSATTENGYTF. The gene calls are TRBV20-1 and TRBJ1-2, with D maybe TRBD1 (5 bases). This CDR3 region has 11 residues. Looked up from germline, CDR1 is DFQATT and CDR2 is SNEGSKA (reference sequence). Trimming pared 6 bases from V and 6 bases from J, leaving 11 bases between.

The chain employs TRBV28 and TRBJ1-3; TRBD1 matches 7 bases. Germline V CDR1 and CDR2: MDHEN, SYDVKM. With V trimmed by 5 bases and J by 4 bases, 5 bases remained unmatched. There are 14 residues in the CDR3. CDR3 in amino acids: CASSTRGRGNTIYF. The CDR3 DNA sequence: TGTGCCAGCAGTACTAGGGGGCGCGGAAACACCATATATTTT.

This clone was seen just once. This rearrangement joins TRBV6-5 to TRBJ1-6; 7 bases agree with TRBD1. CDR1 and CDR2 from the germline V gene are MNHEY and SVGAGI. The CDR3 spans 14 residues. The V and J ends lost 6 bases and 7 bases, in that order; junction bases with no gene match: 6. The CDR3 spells CASRRQGRNSPLHF. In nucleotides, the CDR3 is TGTGCCAGCAGAAGACAGGGAAGGAATTCACCCCTCCACTTT.